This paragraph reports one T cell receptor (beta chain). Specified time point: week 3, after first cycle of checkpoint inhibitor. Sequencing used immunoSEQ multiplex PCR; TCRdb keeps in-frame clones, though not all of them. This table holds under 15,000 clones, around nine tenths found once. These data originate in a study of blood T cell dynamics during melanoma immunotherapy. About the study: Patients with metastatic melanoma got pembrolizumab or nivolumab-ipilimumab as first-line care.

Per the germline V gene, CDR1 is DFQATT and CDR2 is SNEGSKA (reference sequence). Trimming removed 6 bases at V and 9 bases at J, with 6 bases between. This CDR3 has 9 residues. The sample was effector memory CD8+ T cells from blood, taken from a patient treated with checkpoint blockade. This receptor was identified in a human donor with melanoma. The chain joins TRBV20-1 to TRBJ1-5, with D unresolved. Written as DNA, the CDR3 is TGCAGTGCCCCGGGGCCCCAGCATTTT. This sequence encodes CSAPGPQHF.